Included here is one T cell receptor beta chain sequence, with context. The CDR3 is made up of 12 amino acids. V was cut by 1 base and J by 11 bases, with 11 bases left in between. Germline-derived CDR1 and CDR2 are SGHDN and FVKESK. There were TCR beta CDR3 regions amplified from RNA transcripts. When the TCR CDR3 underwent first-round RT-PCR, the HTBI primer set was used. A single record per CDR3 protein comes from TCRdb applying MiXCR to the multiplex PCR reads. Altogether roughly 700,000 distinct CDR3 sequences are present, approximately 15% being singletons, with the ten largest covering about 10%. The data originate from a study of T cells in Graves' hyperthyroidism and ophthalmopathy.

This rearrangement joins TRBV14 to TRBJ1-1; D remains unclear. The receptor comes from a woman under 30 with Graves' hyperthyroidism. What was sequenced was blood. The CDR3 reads CASSQVGNKAFF. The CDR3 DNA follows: TGTGCCAGCAGCCAAGTTGGTAATAAGGCTTTCTTT.